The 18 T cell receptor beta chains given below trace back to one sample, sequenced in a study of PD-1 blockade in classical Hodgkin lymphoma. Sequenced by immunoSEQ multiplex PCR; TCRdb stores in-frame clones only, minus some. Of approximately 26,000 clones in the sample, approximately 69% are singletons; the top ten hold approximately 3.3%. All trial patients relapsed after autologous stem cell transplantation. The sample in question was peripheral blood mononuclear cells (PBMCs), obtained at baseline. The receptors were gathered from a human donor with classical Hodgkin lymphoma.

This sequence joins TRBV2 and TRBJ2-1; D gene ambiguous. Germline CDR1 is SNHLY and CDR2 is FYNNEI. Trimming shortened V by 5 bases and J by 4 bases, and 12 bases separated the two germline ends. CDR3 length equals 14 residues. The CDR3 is CASSPFGRYNEQFF. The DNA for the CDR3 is TGTGCCAGCAGTCCCTTTGGAAGGTACAATGAGCAGTTCTTC.

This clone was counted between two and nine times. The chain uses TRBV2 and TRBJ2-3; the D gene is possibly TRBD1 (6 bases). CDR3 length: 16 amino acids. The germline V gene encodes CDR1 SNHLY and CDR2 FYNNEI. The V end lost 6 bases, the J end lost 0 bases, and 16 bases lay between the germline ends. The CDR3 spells CASSGPPQGSTDTQYF. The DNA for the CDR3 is TGTGCCAGCAGCGGACCCCCGCAGGGGAGCACAGATACGCAGTATTTT.

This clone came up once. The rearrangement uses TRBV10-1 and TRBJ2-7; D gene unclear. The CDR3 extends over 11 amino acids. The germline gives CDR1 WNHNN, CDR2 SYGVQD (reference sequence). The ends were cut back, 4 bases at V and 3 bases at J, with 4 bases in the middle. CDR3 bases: TGCGCCAGCAGTGTGGGCTACGAGCAGTACTTC. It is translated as CASSVGYEQYF.

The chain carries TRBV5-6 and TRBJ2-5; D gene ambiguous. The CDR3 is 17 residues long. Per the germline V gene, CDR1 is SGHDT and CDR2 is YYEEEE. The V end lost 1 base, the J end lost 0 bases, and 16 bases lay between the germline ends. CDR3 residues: CASSLQFTTSYQETQYF. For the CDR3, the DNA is TGTGCCAGCAGCTTGCAGTTTACAACCTCCTACCAAGAGACCCAGTACTTC.

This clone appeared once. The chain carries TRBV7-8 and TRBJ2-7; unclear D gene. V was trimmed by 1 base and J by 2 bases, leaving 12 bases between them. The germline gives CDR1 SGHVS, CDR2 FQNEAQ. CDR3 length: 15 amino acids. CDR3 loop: CASSLEPPSTYEQYF. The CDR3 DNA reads TGTGCCAGCAGCTTAGAACCCCCTTCGACCTACGAGCAGTACTTC. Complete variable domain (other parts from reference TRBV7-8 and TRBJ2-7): GAGVSQSPRYKVAKRGQDVALRCDPISGHVSLFWYQQALGQGPEFLTYFQNEAQLDKSGLPSDRFFAERPEGSVSTLKIQRTQQEDSAVYLCASSLEPPSTYEQYFGPGTRLTVT.

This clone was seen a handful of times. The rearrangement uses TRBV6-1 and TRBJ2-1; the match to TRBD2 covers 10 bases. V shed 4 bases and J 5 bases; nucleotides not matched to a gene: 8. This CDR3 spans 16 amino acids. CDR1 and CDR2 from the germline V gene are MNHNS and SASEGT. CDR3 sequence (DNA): TGTGCCAGCAGTGGGGGGCTAGCGGGGGCCGACAATGAGCAGTTCTTC. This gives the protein CASSGGLAGADNEQFF.

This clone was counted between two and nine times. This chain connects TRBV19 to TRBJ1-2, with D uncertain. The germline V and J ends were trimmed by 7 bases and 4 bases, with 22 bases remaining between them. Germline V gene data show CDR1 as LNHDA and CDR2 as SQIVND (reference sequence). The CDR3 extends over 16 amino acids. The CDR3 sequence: CASTISEGLPPYGYTF. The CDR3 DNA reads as TGTGCCAGTACCATATCAGAAGGACTGCCGCCCTATGGCTACACCTTC.

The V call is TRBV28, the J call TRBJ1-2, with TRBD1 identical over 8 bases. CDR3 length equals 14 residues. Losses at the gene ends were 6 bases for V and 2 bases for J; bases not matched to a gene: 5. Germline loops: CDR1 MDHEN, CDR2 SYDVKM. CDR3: CASSRDRRNYGYTF. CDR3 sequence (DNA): TGTGCCAGCAGCCGGGACAGGCGGAACTATGGCTACACCTTC.

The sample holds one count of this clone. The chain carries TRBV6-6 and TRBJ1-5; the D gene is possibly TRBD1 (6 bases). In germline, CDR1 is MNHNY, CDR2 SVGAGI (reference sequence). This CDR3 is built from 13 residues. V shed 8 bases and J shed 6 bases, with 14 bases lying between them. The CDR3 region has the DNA TGTGCCAGCGAGGGGGGCCTAGGTCAGCCCCAGCATTTT. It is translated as CASEGGLGQPQHF.

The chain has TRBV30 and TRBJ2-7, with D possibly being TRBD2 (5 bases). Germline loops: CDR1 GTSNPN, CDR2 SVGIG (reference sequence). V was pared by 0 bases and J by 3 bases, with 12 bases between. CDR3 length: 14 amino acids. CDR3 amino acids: CAWSVQGDYYEQYF. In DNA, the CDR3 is TGTGCCTGGAGTGTACAAGGAGACTACTACGAGCAGTACTTC.

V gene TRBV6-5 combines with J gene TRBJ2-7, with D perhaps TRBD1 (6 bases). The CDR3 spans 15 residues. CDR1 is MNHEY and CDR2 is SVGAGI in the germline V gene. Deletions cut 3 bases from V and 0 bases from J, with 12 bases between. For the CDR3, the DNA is TGTGCCAGCAGTTATGAGAGGGGGAGCTCCTACGAGCAGTACTTC. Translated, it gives CASSYERGSSYEQYF.

CDR3 DNA: TGCGCCAGCAGTGAATCAGGGGACGAGCAGTACTTC. It yields the protein CASSESGDEQYF. This chain uses TRBV10-1 with TRBJ2-7, with D perhaps matching TRBD1 (6 bases). The V gene lost 3 bases and the J gene lost 5 bases, with 8 bases spanning the gap. There are 12 residues in the CDR3. Germline lookup yields CDR1 WNHNN and CDR2 SYGVQD (reference sequence).

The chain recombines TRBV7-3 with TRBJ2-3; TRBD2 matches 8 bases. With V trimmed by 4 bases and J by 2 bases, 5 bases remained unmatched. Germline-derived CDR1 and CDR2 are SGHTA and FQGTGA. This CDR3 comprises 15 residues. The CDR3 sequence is CASSYSGIPTDTQYF. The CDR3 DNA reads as TGTGCCAGCAGCTATAGCGGGATCCCCACAGATACGCAGTATTTT.

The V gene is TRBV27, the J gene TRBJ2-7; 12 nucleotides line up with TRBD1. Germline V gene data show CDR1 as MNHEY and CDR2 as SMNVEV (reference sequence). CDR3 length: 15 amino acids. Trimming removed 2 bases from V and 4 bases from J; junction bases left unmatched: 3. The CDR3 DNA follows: TGTGCCAGCAGTTTAAGGGGACAGGGGGCTTACGAGCAGTACTTC. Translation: CASSLRGQGAYEQYF.

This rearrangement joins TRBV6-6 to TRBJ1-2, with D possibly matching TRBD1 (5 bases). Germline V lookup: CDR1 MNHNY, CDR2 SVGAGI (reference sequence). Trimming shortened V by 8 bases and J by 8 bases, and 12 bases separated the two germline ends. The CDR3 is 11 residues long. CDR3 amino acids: CASGAYLGYTF. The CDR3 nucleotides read TGTGCCAGCGGGGCATATTTGGGCTACACCTTC.

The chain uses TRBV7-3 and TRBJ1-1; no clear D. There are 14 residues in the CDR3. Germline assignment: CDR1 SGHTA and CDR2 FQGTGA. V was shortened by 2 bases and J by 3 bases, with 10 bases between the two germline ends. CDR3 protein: CASSLLARDTEAFF. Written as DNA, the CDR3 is TGTGCCAGCAGCTTACTCGCCCGCGACACTGAAGCTTTCTTT. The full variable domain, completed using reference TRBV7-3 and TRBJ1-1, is GAGVSQTPSNKVTEKGKYVELRCDPISGHTALYWYRQSLGQGPEFLIYFQGTGAADDSGLPNDRFFAVRPEGSVSTLKIQRTERGDSAVYLCASSLLARDTEAFFGQGTRLTVV.

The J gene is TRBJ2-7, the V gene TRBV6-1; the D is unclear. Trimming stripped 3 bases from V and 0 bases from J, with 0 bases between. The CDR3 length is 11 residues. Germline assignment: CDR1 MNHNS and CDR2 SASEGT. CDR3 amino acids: CASSDSYEQYF. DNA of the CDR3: TGTGCCAGCAGTGACTCCTACGAGCAGTACTTC.

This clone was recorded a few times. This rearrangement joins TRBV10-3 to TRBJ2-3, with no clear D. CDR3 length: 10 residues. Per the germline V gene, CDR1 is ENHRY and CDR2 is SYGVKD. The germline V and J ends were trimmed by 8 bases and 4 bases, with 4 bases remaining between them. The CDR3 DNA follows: TGTGCCATCGGTCCAGATACGCAGTATTTT. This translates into CAIGPDTQYF.